The 17 T cell receptor beta chains in this list originate from one sample, sequenced in a study of identical twins. One entry per CDR3 protein, called by TCRdb with MiXCR from the 5' RACE reads. This table holds 1.5 million to 2 million distinct CDR3 sequences, less than 35% found once. The source material was cord blood. The receptors originated from a newborn girl in good health.

The chain carries TRBV10-1 and TRBJ1-5; tentatively, D is TRBD1 (5 bases). There are 14 residues in the CDR3. CDR1 is WNHNN, CDR2 SYGVQD, per germline (reference sequence). The V end was cut by 4 bases, the J end by 5 bases, with 12 bases between. The CDR3 sequence: CASSGTLGDQPQHF. As DNA, the CDR3 is TGCGCCAGCAGTGGGACACTTGGGGATCAGCCCCAGCATTTT.

The V and J genes are TRBV20-1 and TRBJ1-1; possibly TRBD1 for D (5 bases). In germline, CDR1 is DFQATT, CDR2 SNEGSKA (reference sequence). Between the trimmed V and J ends, which lost 0 bases and 3 bases, there was a span of 11 bases. There are 14 residues in the CDR3. As DNA, the CDR3 is TGCAGTGCTAGAGAGGGGGTAGGAGACACTGAAGCTTTCTTT. This codes for CSAREGVGDTEAFF.

The J gene is TRBJ2-1, the V gene TRBV5-1; TRBD2 matches at 8 bases. Losses at the gene ends were 0 bases for V and 8 bases for J; bases not matched to a gene: 10. The CDR3 consists of 16 residues. The V gene's germline CDR1 is SGHRS and CDR2 YFSETQ. CDR3 in amino acids: CASSLVGGGPLDEQFF. The CDR3 DNA reads TGCGCCAGCAGCTTGGTAGGCGGGGGGCCCCTCGATGAGCAGTTCTTC.

This chain joins TRBV7-9 and TRBJ2-1; D is unresolved. This CDR3 has 11 residues. Trimming removed 8 bases at V and 8 bases at J, with 10 bases between. The germline gives CDR1 SEHNR, CDR2 FQNEAQ (reference sequence). The CDR3 nucleotides are TGTGCCAGCGACGTCTTGGATGAGCAGTTCTTC. Protein sequence: CASDVLDEQFF.

V usage is TRBV27 and J usage is TRBJ2-1; TRBD2 matches at 11 bases. The germline V gene has CDR1 MNHEY and CDR2 SMNVEV (reference sequence). Germline trimming cut 5 bases from V and 7 bases from J; bases unmatched to any gene: 10. This CDR3 spans 16 amino acids. The CDR3 coding sequence is TGTGCCAGCAGTCCACAACTAGCGGGAGCGGGAAATGAGCAGTTCTTC. This sequence encodes CASSPQLAGAGNEQFF.

The chain links TRBV12-3 or TRBV12-4 to TRBJ1-6; D is unclear. Trimming took 2 bases from V and 11 from J, leaving 4 bases between them. The CDR3 covers 11 residues. Written as DNA, the CDR3 is TGTGCCAGCAGTTTAACAACACCCCTCCACTTT. Translated: CASSLTTPLHF.

The CDR3 nucleotides read TGTGCCAGCTCACCTAACGGTCGTGAAGCTTTCTTT. This translates into CASSPNGREAFF. This sequence joins TRBV18 and TRBJ1-1; D ambiguous. Germline CDR1 and CDR2: KGHSH and LQKENI. The CDR3 runs 12 residues. Between the trimmed V and J ends, which lost 3 bases and 7 bases, there was a span of 9 bases.

The chain joins TRBV5-1 to TRBJ2-1, with 8 bases that match TRBD1. Germline CDR1 and CDR2: SGHRS and YFSETQ. The V gene end was trimmed by 2 bases and the J gene end by 10 bases; junction bases not matched to a gene: 11. The CDR3 is 15 residues long. CDR3 coding DNA: TGCGCCAGCAGCTTCGACAGGGGTACCACAAGGGAGCAGTTCTTC. It codes for CASSFDRGTTREQFF.

This clonotype was observed a few times. CDR3 in amino acids: CSASKAGGTDTQYF. CDR3 sequence (DNA): TGCAGTGCTAGTAAGGCAGGGGGAACAGATACGCAGTATTTT. V gene TRBV20-1 combines with J gene TRBJ2-3, with 7 bases aligning to TRBD1. Germline assignment: CDR1 DFQATT and CDR2 SNEGSKA (reference sequence). The CDR3 consists of 14 residues. V trimming: 3 bases; J trimming: 3 bases; junction bases outside the gene matches: 6.

The chain uses TRBV7-2 and TRBJ2-7; D possibly uses TRBD1 or TRBD2 (5 bases each). The CDR3 has 13 amino acids. Germline V CDR1 and CDR2: SGHTA, FQGNSA. The V and J ends lost 1 base and 4 bases respectively, with 8 bases between them. CDR3 loop: CASSLVGEYEQYF. CDR3 DNA: TGTGCCAGCAGCTTAGTAGGGGAGTACGAGCAGTACTTC.

The gene calls are TRBV5-1 and TRBJ2-7, with 8 bases fitting TRBD2. From germline, CDR1 is SGHRS and CDR2 YFSETQ. This CDR3 has 13 residues. Unmatched junction bases numbered 2, after V lost 4 bases and J lost 2 bases. CDR3 DNA: TGCGCCAGCAGCACGACTAGCGCCTACGAGCAGTACTTC. This encodes CASSTTSAYEQYF.

This chain joins TRBV28 and TRBJ1-1, with no clear D. With 4 bases removed from V and 0 bases from J, the gap between germline ends came to 15 bases. Germline V gene lookup returns CDR1 MDHEN and CDR2 SYDVKM. The CDR3 is 16 amino acids. CDR3 in DNA: TGTGCCAGCAGTTCACTGATAGGGCCGGTGAACACTGAAGCTTTCTTT. It translates to CASSSLIGPVNTEAFF.

The chain employs TRBV5-1 and TRBJ2-1; a weak D match, TRBD2 (6 bases). Germline V lookup: CDR1 SGHRS, CDR2 YFSETQ. V was trimmed by 4 bases and J by 2 bases, leaving 16 bases between them. This CDR3 contains 16 residues. The CDR3 DNA reads as TGCGCCAGCAGCCTCCCTAGCGATCGCCCCTACAATGAGCAGTTCTTC. Its translation: CASSLPSDRPYNEQFF.

The gene calls are TRBV7-2 and TRBJ2-3; TRBD2 matches at 11 bases. Germline V gives CDR1 SGHTA, CDR2 FQGNSA. The CDR3 covers 17 residues. Trimming cost V 1 base and J 2 bases; bases outside gene matches: 5. Here the CDR3 DNA reads TGTGCCAGCAGCTTAGTGGGTAGCGGGGGGGTCACAGATACGCAGTATTTT. This encodes CASSLVGSGGVTDTQYF.

The table lists this clonotype with a few counts. J is TRBJ2-5 and V is TRBV10-3, with 10 bases that match TRBD2. Unmatched junction bases numbered 6, after V lost 6 bases and J lost 2 bases. The germline V gene encodes CDR1 ENHRY and CDR2 SYGVKD. CDR3 size: 15 residues. The CDR3 region has the DNA TGTGCCATCAGGTTCCTAGCGGGAGTGCAAGAGACCCAGTACTTC. Protein: CAIRFLAGVQETQYF.

This clonotype was picked up a small number of times. The rearrangement links TRBV12-3 or TRBV12-4 to TRBJ2-2, with D uncertain. The CDR3 contains 13 residues. V lost 6 bases and J 5 bases, leaving 10 bases between the germline ends. The CDR3 DNA follows: TGTGCCAGCAGGGCTCGAGGAACCGGGGAGCTGTTTTTT. The encoded protein is CASRARGTGELFF.

The chain couples TRBV7-6 to TRBJ1-6, with D unclear. There are 15 residues in the CDR3. Germline CDR1 reads SGHVS; CDR2 reads FNYEAQ. V lost 4 bases and J 1 base, leaving 8 bases between the germline ends. The CDR3 region has the DNA TGTGCCAGCAGCTCGCGGGCTTCCTATAATTCACCCCTCCACTTT. This codes for CASSSRASYNSPLHF.